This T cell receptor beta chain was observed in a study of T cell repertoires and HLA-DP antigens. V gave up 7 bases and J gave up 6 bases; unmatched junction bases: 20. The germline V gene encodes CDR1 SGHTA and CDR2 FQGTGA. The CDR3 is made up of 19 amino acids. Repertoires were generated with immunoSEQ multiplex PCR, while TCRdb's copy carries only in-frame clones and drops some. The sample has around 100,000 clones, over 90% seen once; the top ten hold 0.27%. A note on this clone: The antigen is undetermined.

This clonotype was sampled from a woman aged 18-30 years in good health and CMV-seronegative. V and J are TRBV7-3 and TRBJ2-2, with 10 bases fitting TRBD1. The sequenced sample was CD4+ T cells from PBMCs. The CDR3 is CASILRLAHGTGAAGELFF. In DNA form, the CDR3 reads TGTGCCAGCATCCTCCGTCTCGCGCACGGGACAGGGGCTGCCGGGGAGCTGTTTTTT.